This T cell receptor beta chain was identified during a study of T-cell memory formation after mild COVID-19. Each CDR3 protein gets one entry after TCRdb re-called the 5' RACE reads with MiXCR. Among 390,000 or so distinct CDR3 sequences listed, about 16% were seen once. Germline lookup yields CDR1 SEHNR and CDR2 FQNEAQ (reference sequence). V was pared by 4 bases and J by 7 bases, with 8 bases of the junction left unmatched. This CDR3 comprises 15 residues. Concerning this clonotype: Antigen: not known.

General study results and limits: Day 15 to 85 contracting clones showed balanced CD4/CD8; later expanders leaned CD4+.

The chain links TRBV7-9 to TRBJ2-1; 9 bases fit TRBD2. Material for sequencing was PBMCs or a T cell subset sorted from them (not recorded which). The receptor's source is a man younger than 30 who had mild COVID-19 (a few samples of this study predate the infection). Cell type and time point are not known. The CDR3 DNA is TGTGCCAGCAGCTCAATCGTAGCGGGGGAGAATGAGCAGTTCTTC. Protein sequence: CASSSIVAGENEQFF.